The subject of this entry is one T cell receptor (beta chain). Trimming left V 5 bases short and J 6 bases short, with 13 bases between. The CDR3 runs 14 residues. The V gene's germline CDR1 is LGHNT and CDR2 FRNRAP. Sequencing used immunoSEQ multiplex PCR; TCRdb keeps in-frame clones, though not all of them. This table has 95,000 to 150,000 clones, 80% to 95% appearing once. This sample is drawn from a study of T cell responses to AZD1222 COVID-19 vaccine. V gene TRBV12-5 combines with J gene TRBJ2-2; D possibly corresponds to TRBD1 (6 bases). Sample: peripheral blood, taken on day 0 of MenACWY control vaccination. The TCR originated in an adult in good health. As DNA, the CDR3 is TGTGCTAGTGGTGGTACAGGGTTTCCCGGGGAGCTGTTTTTT. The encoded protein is CASGGTGFPGELFF.